This T cell receptor beta chain was retrieved from a study of radiation and T cells in renal cell carcinoma. Study-level results: No pretreatment tumor biopsies were available for baseline clonotypes.

Generated by immunoSEQ multiplex PCR, the TCRdb table keeps only in-frame clones and is missing some. Seen here are about 170,000 clones, around 89% observed once, and the top ten hold approximately 11%. The time point: blood 4 weeks post-SBRT, at nephrectomy. The treatment here: 15 Gy SBRT to primary tumor, nephrectomy 4 weeks later. For this clone: The antigen remains unidentified.

The CDR3 has 18 amino acids. Germline CDR1 and CDR2: SGHAT and FQNNGV. The ends were cut back, 0 bases at V and 8 bases at J, with 20 bases in the middle. The specimen comprised blood, sampled from a patient whose treatment included radiotherapy and nephrectomy. The J gene is TRBJ1-6, the V gene TRBV11-2; possible D gene TRBD1, 5 bases. The TCR originated in a woman aged 50 to 60 with renal cell carcinoma. The CDR3 coding sequence is TGTGCCAGCAGCTTAGACAGACAAACAGGAGTCAATTATTCACCCCTCCACTTT. This codes for CASSLDRQTGVNYSPLHF.